This T cell receptor (beta chain) came from a study of blood T cell repertoires in COVID-19. The CDR3 runs 18 residues. CDR1 is LNHDA and CDR2 is SQIVND in the germline V gene (reference sequence). V gave up 2 bases and J gave up 1 base; unmatched junction bases: 6. All enrollees were roughly 18 to 89 years old and from fewer than 30 US areas. The repertoire was sequenced with immunoSEQ multiplex PCR; TCRdb's copy has only in-frame clones and lacks some. The sample has under 500,000 clones, around 90% seen once. The TCR was taken from a woman between 18 and 29 years old with acute COVID-19. The chain recombines TRBV19 with TRBJ1-6, with TRBD1 matching over 9 bases. Sequencing was done on a sample of PBMCs or T cells enriched from blood (not recorded which). The CDR3 is CASSIPRTGESYNSPLHF. The DNA of the CDR3 is TGTGCCAGTAGTATACCCAGGACAGGGGAATCCTATAATTCACCCCTCCACTTT.